The 21 T cell receptor beta chains listed next were all sequenced from one sample in a study of T cell responses to AZD1222 COVID-19 vaccine. Data came from immunoSEQ multiplex PCR; TCRdb stores just in-frame clones and leaves some out. Of more than 85,000 clones listed, approximately 91% are singletons. The material was peripheral blood, obtained on day 0 of AZD1222 vaccination. These receptors all stem from an adult in good health.

The chain has TRBV5-5 and TRBJ2-1, with D unresolved. This CDR3 contains 16 residues. Trimming removed 2 bases at V and 2 bases at J, with 14 bases between. Germline values: CDR1 SGHKS, CDR2 YYEKEE (reference sequence). The CDR3 DNA reads as TGTGCCAGCAGCTTTGGACCTTCCGCCGCCTACAATGAGCAGTTCTTC. It is translated as CASSFGPSAAYNEQFF.

The chain links TRBV2 to TRBJ2-7; no firm D call. V was cut by 8 bases and J by 5 bases, with 10 bases left in between. Germline V gene data show CDR1 as SNHLY and CDR2 as FYNNEI. This CDR3 spans 11 amino acids. The CDR3 DNA is TGTGCCAGCGTCTACAGCCACGAGCAGTACTTC. This sequence encodes CASVYSHEQYF.

The chain uses TRBV5-1 and TRBJ2-7, with D tentatively TRBD1 (5 bases). Germline assignment: CDR1 SGHRS and CDR2 YFSETQ. The CDR3 contains 15 residues. V lost 4 bases and J 2 bases, leaving 16 bases between the germline ends. CDR3 residues: CASSLDQGHAYEQYF. CDR3 in DNA: TGCGCCAGCAGCCTCGACCAGGGCCATGCCTACGAGCAGTACTTC. Complete variable domain (other parts from reference TRBV5-1 and TRBJ2-7): KAGVTQTPRYLIKTRGQQVTLSCSPISGHRSVSWYQQTPGQGLQFLFEYFSETQRNKGNFPGRFSGRQFSNSRSEMNVSTLELGDSALYLCASSLDQGHAYEQYFGPGTRLTVT.

J is TRBJ2-3 and V is TRBV27; D gene uncertain. The CDR3 contains 11 residues. Deletions cut 7 bases from V and 5 bases from J, with 7 bases between. Germline CDR1 MNHEY, CDR2 SMNVEV (reference sequence). The CDR3 coding sequence is TGTGCCAGCACTTGGGGAGATACGCAGTATTTT. This codes for CASTWGDTQYF.

CDR3 amino acids: CASSAGQGGSGANVLTF. In nucleotides, the CDR3 is TGCGCCAGCAGTGCGGGACAGGGTGGCTCTGGGGCCAACGTCCTGACTTTC. V is TRBV4-3 and J is TRBJ2-6; 9 bases align to TRBD1. The CDR3 totals 17 residues. CDR1 is LGHNA and CDR2 is YSLEER in the germline V gene. Unmatched junction bases numbered 6, after V lost 6 bases and J lost 0 bases.

The J gene is TRBJ2-2, the V gene TRBV3-1 (or the pseudogene TRBV3-2); 7 bases match TRBD2. This CDR3 contains 15 residues. The germline V gene has CDR1 LGHDT and CDR2 YNNKEL (reference sequence). Trimming removed 4 bases from V and 1 base from J; junction bases left unmatched: 3. The CDR3 sequence: CASSPGGGNTGELFF. CDR3 nucleotide sequence: TGTGCCAGCAGCCCAGGCGGGGGGAACACCGGGGAGCTGTTTTTT.

The chain couples TRBV2 to TRBJ2-3, with 11 nucleotides matching TRBD2. The CDR3 consists of 15 residues. The trim removed 1 base at V and 6 bases at J, leaving 3 bases unmatched. Germline lookup yields CDR1 SNHLY and CDR2 FYNNEI. CDR3 in DNA: TGTGCCAGCAGTGAAGGTAGCGGGGGGGAGGATACGCAGTATTTT. It specifies CASSEGSGGEDTQYF.

This clone was counted a single time. The chain uses TRBV10-3 and TRBJ2-7; D gene unclear. V was clipped by 3 bases and J by 7 bases, with 16 bases between them. The germline V gene has CDR1 ENHRY and CDR2 SYGVKD. CDR3 size: 14 residues. The CDR3 nucleotides are TGTGCCATCAGTGAACCTAACCTGACTTCGGAGCAGTACTTC. Amino acids: CAISEPNLTSEQYF.

The chain employs TRBV5-8 and TRBJ1-1; D not certain. This CDR3 region has 12 residues. V was pared by 2 bases and J by 4 bases, with 6 bases between. Looked up from germline, CDR1 is SGHTS and CDR2 is YDEGEE. CDR3 nucleotide sequence: TGTGCCAGCAGCTTAACGGGCACTGAAGCTTTCTTT. As protein: CASSLTGTEAFF.

The chain uses TRBV7-9 and TRBJ1-4; tentative D call: TRBD1 (6 bases). V lost 4 bases and J lost 5, with 17 bases in between. This CDR3 has 16 residues. CDR1 is SEHNR, CDR2 FQNEAQ, per germline (reference sequence). CDR3 protein: CASSSSTGKENEKLFF. For the CDR3, the DNA is TGTGCCAGCAGCTCCAGCACAGGGAAGGAGAATGAAAAACTGTTTTTT.

This clone was seen only once. The CDR3 DNA is TGCGCCAGCAGCCCGCAGGACCAGAACACTGAAGCTTTCTTT. Its protein is CASSPQDQNTEAFF. V and J are TRBV5-1 and TRBJ1-1; D unclear. Germline V gene lookup returns CDR1 SGHRS and CDR2 YFSETQ. Trimming removed 4 bases from V and 1 base from J, with 11 bases in between. The CDR3 is made up of 14 amino acids.

The rearrangement uses TRBV7-8 and TRBJ2-2; weak D call: TRBD1 (5 bases). Trimming left V 0 bases short and J 7 bases short, with 6 bases between. Germline V gives CDR1 SGHVS, CDR2 FQNEAQ. The length of the CDR3 is 13 residues. The DNA of the CDR3 is TGTGCCAGCAGCTTAGCCAGGGACGGGGAGCTGTTTTTT. Encoded protein: CASSLARDGELFF.

This clone was seen just once. The chain joins TRBV5-1 to TRBJ1-6; unclear D gene. The V gene lost 0 bases and the J gene lost 5 bases, with 9 bases spanning the gap. Germline CDR1 SGHRS, CDR2 YFSETQ. This CDR3 has 15 residues. The CDR3, as DNA: TGCGCCAGCAGCTTGGGGGGAATTAATAATTCACCCCTCCACTTT. Protein sequence: CASSLGGINNSPLHF. The whole variable domain, remainder taken from reference TRBV5-1 and TRBJ1-6, is KAGVTQTPRYLIKTRGQQVTLSCSPISGHRSVSWYQQTPGQGLQFLFEYFSETQRNKGNFPGRFSGRQFSNSRSEMNVSTLELGDSALYLCASSLGGINNSPLHFGNGTRLTVT.

The chain combines TRBV9 with TRBJ1-1, with 7 bases that match TRBD1. Trimming at V came to 3 bases and at J to 1 base, leaving 3 bases not matched to a gene. Per germline, CDR1 SGDLS and CDR2 YYNGEE. This CDR3 region has 14 residues. CDR3 in DNA: TGTGCCAGCAGCGCGGGACAGACGAACACTGAAGCTTTCTTT. Residues: CASSAGQTNTEAFF.

In this sample, this clone turned up once. This chain connects TRBV7-8 to TRBJ1-5, with 7 positions matching TRBD1. The junction had 6 bases not matched to a gene; V was cut back by 1 base and J by 3 bases. The germline gives CDR1 SGHVS, CDR2 FQNEAQ. The CDR3 sequence is 16 residues long. CDR3 nucleotides: TGTGCCAGCAGCTTAGGGGGGACAGATTACAATCAGCCCCAGCATTTT. It yields the protein CASSLGGTDYNQPQHF.

The chain combines TRBV20-1 with TRBJ2-7; 10 nucleotides match TRBD2. CDR1 and CDR2 (germline): DFQATT, SNEGSKA (reference sequence). Unmatched junction bases numbered 4, after V lost 3 bases and J lost 5 bases. The CDR3 loop spans 13 amino acids. CDR3 loop: CSASLAGVHEQYF. DNA of the CDR3: TGCAGTGCTAGTCTAGCGGGAGTTCACGAGCAGTACTTC.

This chain uses TRBV18 with TRBJ2-3; TRBD2 matches at 10 bases. The CDR3 consists of 17 residues. V was pared by 0 bases and J by 2 bases, with 5 bases of the junction left unmatched. Germline CDR1 reads KGHSH; CDR2 reads LQKENI. CDR3 in amino acids: CASSPPGLAGDTDTQYF. DNA for the CDR3: TGTGCCAGCTCACCACCCGGGCTAGCGGGGGACACAGATACGCAGTATTTT.

V is TRBV5-6 and J is TRBJ2-3; D not resolved. Germline V gene lookup returns CDR1 SGHDT and CDR2 YYEEEE. V gave up 3 bases and J gave up 5 bases, with 7 bases separating them. This CDR3 comprises 12 residues. CDR3 coding DNA: TGTGCCAGCAGCTCTCGGAAAGATACGCAGTATTTT. This translates into CASSSRKDTQYF.

The chain has TRBV9 and TRBJ1-5; D might be TRBD1 (6 bases). Trimming took off 3 bases at V and 4 bases at J, with 11 bases between the two ends. CDR1 and CDR2 (germline): SGDLS, YYNGEE. The CDR3 is 14 residues long. In DNA, the CDR3 is TGTGCCAGCAGCGCCAGGACAGTAAATCAGCCCCAGCATTTT. Translating it yields CASSARTVNQPQHF.

The chain couples TRBV7-9 to TRBJ1-5, with a tentative D call TRBD1 (5 bases). Trimming left V 4 bases short and J 7 bases short, with 20 bases between. This CDR3 spans 16 amino acids. The germline gives CDR1 SEHNR, CDR2 FQNEAQ (reference sequence). CDR3 DNA sequence: TGTGCCAGCAGCTCCCACGGTGGGGGGGGTGGACAGCCCCAGCATTTT. This gives the protein CASSSHGGGGGQPQHF.

This chain links TRBV7-8 with TRBJ1-4; D remains unclear. Germline CDR1 and CDR2: SGHVS and FQNEAQ. The CDR3 loop spans 16 amino acids. V was pared by 1 base and J by 10 bases, with 19 bases between. CDR3 loop: CASSLVIRGVVGKLFF. The CDR3 DNA sequence: TGTGCCAGCAGCTTAGTCATACGGGGAGTTGTCGGAAAACTGTTTTTT.